A selection of T cell receptor beta chains follows, all from one sample in a study of blood T cell repertoires in COVID-19. The repertoire was sequenced with immunoSEQ multiplex PCR; TCRdb's copy has only in-frame clones and lacks some. The repertoire consists of roughly 280,000 clones, with 88% occurring once and the leading ten covering about 3%. Sequencing input: PBMCs or T cells enriched from blood (not recorded which). The receptors shown here come from a woman aged 45 to 65 who had recovered from COVID-19. Each CDR3 is given with its conserved first and last residue. The order of the fields is V gene, clone size, D gene, J gene, CDR3 protein, CDR3 DNA. D genes are given only for firm matches. The listing skips clone size in some rows; elsewhere it reads once, few, many or a size class.

>TRBV27|.|.|TRBJ1-3
CASSLRPPGYSGNTIYF
TGTGCCAGCAGTTTACGTCCCCCGGGGTACTCTGGAAACACCATATATTTT
>TRBV14|.|TRBD2|TRBJ2-7
CASSITGRSAGQGSEQYF
TGTGCCAGCAGCATAACAGGCCGTTCAGCGGGGCAGGGAAGCGAGCAGTACTTC
>TRBV30|.|.|TRBJ2-1
CAWRRSGSSYNEQFF
TGTGCCTGGAGGAGGAGCGGTAGCTCCTACAATGAGCAGTTCTTC
>TRBV28|.|.|TRBJ2-1
CASSRDIGNNEQFF
TGTGCCAGCAGTCGAGACATCGGTAACAATGAGCAGTTCTTC
>TRBV11-2|.|.|TRBJ1-1
CASSLGQAAFF
TGTGCCAGCAGCTTAGGACAAGCAGCTTTCTTT
>TRBV7-9|.|.|TRBJ1-1
CASSLMSVNTEAFF
TGTGCCAGCAGCTTAATGAGTGTGAACACTGAAGCTTTCTTT
>TRBV7-9|.|.|TRBJ2-1
CASSSGRGYNEQFF
TGTGCCAGCAGCTCAGGTCGGGGATACAATGAGCAGTTCTTC
>TRBV9|.|.|TRBJ1-2
CASSPLGGSYGYTF
TGTGCCAGCAGCCCTCTCGGGGGTAGCTATGGCTACACCTTC
>TRBV5-8|once|.|TRBJ1-5
CASSLGRVSTQPQHF
TGTGCCAGCAGTCTCGGCAGGGTGTCGACTCAGCCCCAGCATTTT
>TRBV6-5|.|TRBD1|TRBJ1-2
CASSYSTGRTGGYTF
TGTGCCAGCAGTTACTCGACAGGGAGGACGGGTGGCTACACCTTC
>TRBV28|.|.|TRBJ1-4
CASTGVPEKLFF
TGTGCCAGTACCGGGGTCCCTGAAAAACTGTTTTTT
>TRBV28|.|.|TRBJ1-1
CASSSELLGVEVTEAFF
TGTGCCAGCAGTTCGGAGCTTTTAGGGGTCGAGGTGACTGAAGCTTTCTTT
>TRBV7-3|.|TRBD1|TRBJ1-2
CASSSAPGTDDRYTF
TGTGCCAGCAGCTCTGCCCCGGGGACAGACGACCGCTACACCTTC
>TRBV10-3|.|.|TRBJ2-2
CAIAGNTGELFF
TGTGCCATCGCCGGGAACACCGGGGAGCTGTTTTTT
>TRBV9|once|.|TRBJ1-1
CASSDRDRTEAFF
TGTGCCAGCAGCGACAGGGATCGTACTGAAGCTTTCTTT
>TRBV27|.|.|TRBJ1-2
CASTSDRSNYGYTF
TGTGCCAGCACCTCGGACAGATCGAACTATGGCTACACCTTC
>TRBV2|.|.|TRBJ2-1
CASSDSSLFF
TGTGCCAGCAGTGACTCCTCTCTGTTCTTC
>TRBV14|.|.|TRBJ2-3
CASSQGTAWEGDTQYF
TGTGCCAGCAGCCAAGGGACAGCATGGGAGGGAGATACGCAGTATTTT
>TRBV19|.|.|TRBJ1-1
CASRDRPNTEAFF
TGTGCCAGTAGGGACAGACCTAACACTGAAGCTTTCTTT
>TRBV7-2|.|TRBD2|TRBJ2-4
CASSYPTSGSDIQYF
TGTGCCAGCAGCTACCCGACTAGCGGGAGTGACATTCAGTACTTC
>TRBV6-5|once|TRBD2|TRBJ2-3
CASRREGRTDTQYF
TGTGCCAGCAGGCGGGAGGGGCGCACAGATACGCAGTATTTT
>TRBV28|.|.|TRBJ1-4
CASSTHTQGTTNEKLFF
TGTGCCAGCAGTACACATACACAGGGAACAACTAATGAAAAACTGTTTTTT
>TRBV5-1|.|.|TRBJ1-6
CASSLQGSHNSPLHF
TGCGCCAGCAGCTTGCAGGGATCCCATAATTCACCCCTCCACTTT